Listed here are 23 T cell receptor beta chains from one sample, sequenced in a study of blood T cell repertoires in COVID-19. The method was immunoSEQ multiplex PCR; TCRdb's version includes in-frame clones alone and lacks a portion of them. The sample comprises 170,000 or so clones, more than 85% of which are singletons, and 7% rests with the top ten. Sequencing was performed on PBMCs or T cells enriched from blood (not recorded which). Every receptor here comes from a woman aged 50 to 60 who had recovered from COVID-19.

The V and J genes are TRBV3-1 (or the pseudogene TRBV3-2) and TRBJ2-5; TRBD1 matches at 9 bases. The V and J ends lost 4 bases and 5 bases, in that order; junction bases with no gene match: 11. This CDR3 region has 16 residues. Germline loops: CDR1 LGHDT, CDR2 YNNKEL (reference sequence). CDR3 sequence: CASSPRGDRASETQYF. The CDR3 DNA is TGTGCCAGCAGCCCGAGAGGGGACAGGGCAAGCGAGACCCAGTACTTC.

The chain employs TRBV5-4 and TRBJ1-2; TRBD1 agrees at 7 bases. CDR3 length equals 14 residues. The germline gives CDR1 SGHNT, CDR2 YYREEE (reference sequence). V lost 4 bases and J lost 4; bases outside the gene matches: 7. The CDR3 nucleotides read TGTGCCAGCAGCCGCCCACAGGGGTCCTATGGCTACACCTTC. Encoded protein: CASSRPQGSYGYTF.

In its sample, this clone was seen once. The V call is TRBV30, the J call TRBJ1-6; tentative D call: TRBD1 (5 bases). The CDR3 spans 15 residues. V gave up 4 bases and J gave up 3 bases, with 13 bases separating them. From germline, CDR1 is GTSNPN and CDR2 SVGIG (reference sequence). The CDR3 spells CAWTSTGFYNSPLHF. The DNA for the CDR3 is TGTGCCTGGACTTCAACAGGCTTCTATAATTCACCCCTCCACTTT.

The V and J genes are TRBV7-2 and TRBJ2-5, with TRBD1 matching over 10 bases. The germline CDR1 and CDR2 sequences are SGHTA and FQGNSA. The CDR3 totals 14 residues. With 5 bases clipped from V and 5 bases from J, the junction kept 5 bases outside the gene matches. The chain's CDR3 is CASSQDRGRETQYF. The CDR3 DNA is TGTGCCAGCAGCCAAGACAGGGGGCGGGAGACCCAGTACTTC. Looking up the rest from reference TRBV7-2 and TRBJ2-5 gives the full variable domain: GAGVSQSPSNKVTEKGKDVELRCDPISGHTALYWYRQSLGQGLEFLIYFQGNSAPDKSGLPSDRFSAERTGGSVSTLTIQRTQQEDSAVYLCASSQDRGRETQYFGPGTRLLVL.

The chain is built from TRBV7-3 and TRBJ2-1, with TRBD2 matching 7 bases. The V segment lost 5 bases and the J segment 3 bases; nucleotides outside the gene matches: 7. The CDR3 contains 15 residues. CDR1 and CDR2 from the germline V gene are SGHTA and FQGTGA. The CDR3 is CASSKSGADYNEQFF. The CDR3 DNA sequence: TGTGCCAGCAGCAAAAGCGGGGCCGACTACAATGAGCAGTTCTTC.

This clone was picked up a small number of times. This CDR3 is also generated by other DNA sequences in the sample. The chain carries TRBV28 and TRBJ1-1, with a possible D match to TRBD1 (6 bases). V was cut by 4 bases and J by 4 bases, with 13 bases left in between. The CDR3 spans 14 residues. CDR1 is MDHEN, CDR2 SYDVKM, per germline. In nucleotides, the CDR3 is TGTGCCAGCAGTTCTACAGGGCGTCGCACTGAAGCTTTCTTT. Translating gives CASSSTGRRTEAFF. The whole variable domain, remainder taken from reference TRBV28 and TRBJ1-1, is DVKVTQSSRYLVKRTGEKVFLECVQDMDHENMFWYRQDPGLGLRLIYFSYDVKMKEKGDIPEGYSVSREKKERFSLILESASTNQTSMYLCASSSTGRRTEAFFGQGTRLTVV.

The chain joins TRBV2 to TRBJ2-7, with D unclear. Deletions cut 6 bases from V and 0 bases from J, with 9 bases between. The germline V gene encodes CDR1 SNHLY and CDR2 FYNNEI. CDR3 length: 13 amino acids. In DNA form, the CDR3 reads TGTGCCAGCAGGGAGTTCAGCTCCTACGAGCAGTACTTC. This encodes CASREFSSYEQYF.

The V and J genes are TRBV7-9 and TRBJ2-3; 10 nucleotides align to TRBD2. Trimming cost V 7 bases and J 4 bases; bases outside gene matches: 8. The CDR3 spans 15 residues. Germline V gene data show CDR1 as SEHNR and CDR2 as FQNEAQ (reference sequence). DNA for the CDR3: TGTGCCAGCACCAATAGCGGGAGGCGCGCAGATACGCAGTATTTT. It yields the protein CASTNSGRRADTQYF.

This clone came up a few times. This rearrangement joins TRBV15 to TRBJ1-2; unclear D gene. Germline CDR1 is LNHNV and CDR2 is YYDKDF (reference sequence). The CDR3 sequence is 13 residues long. V lost 5 bases and J lost 7, with 14 bases in between. The CDR3 nucleotides are TGTGCCACCAGCTCGAGCCTAGGTTCTGGCTACACCTTC. Translating it yields CATSSSLGSGYTF.

The rearrangement uses TRBV10-2 and TRBJ1-1, with 7 bases identical to TRBD1. The CDR3 loop spans 14 amino acids. Looked up from germline, CDR1 is WSHSY and CDR2 is SAAADI. Losses at the gene ends were 4 bases for V and 4 bases for J; bases not matched to a gene: 6. The CDR3 DNA follows: TGCGCCAGCAGTGTCAGACAGGGACGCACTGAAGCTTTCTTT. Its translation is CASSVRQGRTEAFF.

The J gene is TRBJ1-1, the V gene TRBV15; 8 bases align to TRBD1. The CDR3 runs to 12 residues. V shed 1 base and J 11 bases; nucleotides not matched to a gene: 3. From germline, CDR1 is LNHNV and CDR2 YYDKDF (reference sequence). The CDR3 nucleotides are TGTGCCACCAGCAGAGGGGACAGGTCGGCTTTCTTT. This encodes CATSRGDRSAFF.

The rearrangement joins TRBV5-4 to TRBJ2-2, with D perhaps TRBD1 (5 bases). The CDR3 loop spans 14 amino acids. V gave up 2 bases and J gave up 6 bases, with 11 bases separating them. Looked up from germline, CDR1 is SGHNT and CDR2 is YYREEE (reference sequence). This chain's CDR3 is CASSLPSGSGELFF. CDR3 in DNA: TGTGCCAGCAGCTTACCCTCAGGGTCCGGGGAGCTGTTTTTT.

The chain joins TRBV27 to TRBJ1-6, with 8 positions matching TRBD1. Germline assignment: CDR1 MNHEY and CDR2 SMNVEV (reference sequence). The CDR3 is 17 residues long. With 5 bases clipped from V and 0 bases from J, the junction kept 6 bases outside the gene matches. CDR3 sequence reads: CASSLTGGSSYNSPLHF. DNA for the CDR3: TGTGCCAGCAGTCTAACAGGGGGAAGCTCCTATAATTCACCCCTCCACTTT.

The chain combines TRBV2 with TRBJ1-4; TRBD1 agrees at 10 bases. This CDR3 has 15 amino acids. The ends lost 4 bases at V and 8 bases at J; junction bases unmatched: 7. Germline CDR1 is SNHLY and CDR2 is FYNNEI. Here the CDR3 DNA reads TGTGCCAGCAGTGGACAGGGGGCAACGATCGAAAAACTGTTTTTT. This codes for CASSGQGATIEKLFF.

The chain recombines TRBV14 with TRBJ1-1, with D hard to call. Germline V gene sequence: CDR1 SGHDN, CDR2 FVKESK. Deletions cut 2 bases from V and 4 bases from J, with 8 bases between. This CDR3 spans 13 amino acids. CDR3 amino acids: CASSQLRGTEAFF. Here the CDR3 DNA reads TGTGCCAGCAGCCAACTCCGGGGCACTGAAGCTTTCTTT.

The J gene is TRBJ2-2, the V gene TRBV24-1, with D possibly matching TRBD2 (6 bases). This CDR3 region has 14 residues. Trimming removed 2 bases at V and 4 bases at J, with 7 bases between. CDR1 is KGHDR and CDR2 is SFDVKD in the germline V gene. The CDR3: CATSDWRGTGELFF. The CDR3 coding sequence is TGTGCCACCAGTGATTGGCGGGGCACCGGGGAGCTGTTTTTT.

V and J are TRBV3-1 (or the pseudogene TRBV3-2) and TRBJ1-2; D unresolved. With 3 bases removed from V and 0 bases from J, the gap between germline ends came to 11 bases. Germline values: CDR1 LGHDT, CDR2 YNNKEL (reference sequence). The CDR3 covers 15 residues. The CDR3 sequence: CASSHWADTNYGYTF. In DNA, the CDR3 is TGTGCCAGCAGCCATTGGGCAGATACTAACTATGGCTACACCTTC.

This clone was seen only a few times. The gene calls are TRBV6-4 and TRBJ2-1; 11 bases map to TRBD1. Unmatched junction bases numbered 2, after V lost 2 bases and J lost 5 bases. Germline V gene lookup returns CDR1 MRHNA and CDR2 SNTAGT. This CDR3 region has 15 residues. The DNA for the CDR3 is TGTGCCAGCAGTGACGGGACAGGGGGAAACAATGAGCAGTTCTTC. Residues: CASSDGTGGNNEQFF.

V and J are TRBV5-4 and TRBJ2-1, with 11 bases fitting TRBD1. CDR3 length equals 15 residues. In germline, CDR1 is SGHNT, CDR2 YYREEE (reference sequence). Unmatched junction bases numbered 6, after V lost 4 bases and J lost 6 bases. CDR3 residues: CASSKGQGDINEQFF. In nucleotides, the CDR3 is TGTGCCAGCAGCAAGGGACAGGGGGATATCAATGAGCAGTTCTTC.

The chain uses TRBV11-2 and TRBJ2-7; 8 nucleotides line up with TRBD2. J was trimmed by 3 bases and V by 5 bases; bases with no gene match: 3. The CDR3 runs 13 residues. Germline CDR1 is SGHAT and CDR2 is FQNNGV. The CDR3 region is CASSREGVYEQYF. CDR3 bases: TGTGCCAGCAGCCGGGAGGGGGTCTACGAGCAGTACTTC.

This clone was counted a few times. The V and J genes are TRBV12-3 or TRBV12-4 and TRBJ1-1; D remains ambiguous. The CDR3 spans 13 residues. V lost 3 bases to trimming and J lost 7 bases, with 12 bases between them. CDR3 bases: TGTGCCAGCAGTTTGGGCCAAGCCAGTGAAGCTTTCTTT. This translates into CASSLGQASEAFF.

This sequence joins TRBV27 and TRBJ2-7; 10 nucleotides match TRBD2. The CDR3 has 17 residues. The germline gives CDR1 MNHEY, CDR2 SMNVEV (reference sequence). Trimming took 2 bases from V and 2 from J; bases not matched to a gene: 9. For the CDR3, the DNA is TGTGCCAGCAGTTTACACCCCGGGACTAGCGAAACCTACGAGCAGTACTTC. Amino acids: CASSLHPGTSETYEQYF.

V and J are TRBV11-2 and TRBJ2-5; 10 bases map to TRBD1. The germline V gene has CDR1 SGHAT and CDR2 FQNNGV. The CDR3 runs 16 residues. Germline trimming cut 2 bases from V and 5 bases from J; bases unmatched to any gene: 8. The CDR3 DNA reads as TGTGCCAGCAGCTTATCCACTCGGACAGGGGGGGAGACCCAGTACTTC. Its protein product is CASSLSTRTGGETQYF.